A single sample gave rise to the 11 T cell receptor beta chains below, sequenced in a study of TET2 disruption in CD19-targeted CAR T cells. Which antigens these TCRs recognize remains unknown. Using immunoSEQ multiplex PCR, the repertoire was profiled, and TCRdb retains in-frame clones only, with some absent. The listing contains fewer than 30,000 clones. As to treatment: autologous CTL019 cells: CD19 CAR with 4-1BB and CD3 zeta domains. The material sequenced was CD8- CAR+ T cells sorted from cultured blood T cells, taken for CD19 CAR T cell therapy. The subset here: CD8-negative CAR-positive T cells from the infusion product. These receptors came from a man between 65 and 79 years old with chronic lymphocytic leukemia.

On this clone: The CDR3 goes on 3 residues after the read ends, and that part is filled in from the germline J gene. V usage is TRBV4-1 and J usage is TRBJ2-4; tentatively, D is TRBD1 (7 bases). Per germline, CDR1 MGHRA and CDR2 YSYEKL. The CDR3 length is 15 residues. The chain's CDR3 is CASSNQQGTGETQYF. The covered CDR3 bases are TGCGCCAGCAGCAACCAACAGGGGACGGGAGAGACT.

On this clone: From the germline J gene comes the end of the CDR3, since the read stops 3 residues before it. The rearrangement joins TRBV2 to TRBJ1-4; 8 positions agree with TRBD1. The CDR3 length is 14 residues. Germline V gene lookup returns CDR1 SNHLY and CDR2 FYNNEI. After removal of 6 bases from V and 8 bases from J, the junction contained 8 bases not matched to a gene. This chain's CDR3 is CASRDGTGEEKLFF. The CDR3 bases that were read are TGTGCCAGCAGAGACGGGACAGGCGAGGAAAAA.

Remarks on this clone: The CDR3 extends 3 residues past the end of the read, so its final part is completed from the germline J gene. This sequence joins TRBV6-2 or TRBV6-3 and TRBJ1-5, with D possibly TRBD1 on 5 matching bases. Germline values: CDR1 MNHEY, CDR2 SVGEGT. V was cut by 9 bases and J by 4 bases, with 16 bases left in between. The CDR3 has 14 amino acids. The CDR3 here is CASENGGSNQPQHF. The sequenced CDR3 bases are TGTGCCAGTGAAAACGGGGGGTCGAATCAGCCC.

The CDR3 protein is CASSRQASNNEQFF. The DNA read from the CDR3 is TGCGCCAGCAGCCGACAGGCCTCGAACAATGAG. J is TRBJ2-1 and V is TRBV5-1; maybe TRBD1 (6 bases). The read ends 3 residues shy of where the CDR3 ends; the end is completed using the germline J gene. Germline CDR1 and CDR2: SGHRS and YFSETQ. Trimming cost V 4 bases and J 5 bases, with 13 bases left between them. This CDR3 comprises 14 residues.

Regarding this clone: The read terminates 3 residues ahead of where the CDR3 ends, so the germline J gene completes it. The chain has TRBV20-1 and TRBJ2-5; D ambiguous. The CDR3 is made up of 11 amino acids. The ends were cut back, 3 bases at V and 2 bases at J, with 4 bases in the middle. The germline gives CDR1 DFQATT, CDR2 SNEGSKA (reference sequence). This CDR3 reads CSASTQETQYF. The covered CDR3 bases are TGCAGTGCTAGCACACAAGAGACC.

With respect to this clone: The sequence runs out 3 residues before the end of the CDR3; the remainder is reconstructed from the germline J gene. The rearrangement links TRBV10-3 to TRBJ2-4, with D possibly being TRBD1 (6 bases). The CDR3 is 15 amino acids. Germline V gene lookup returns CDR1 ENHRY and CDR2 SYGVKD. CDR3 DNA (partial): TGTGCCATCAGTGAGTCAAGGACAGTGGGAGAGACT. It specifies CAISESRTVGET. The full CDR3 is CAISESRTVGETQYF.

As concerns this clone: Read data end 3 residues before the CDR3 end; the end is taken from the germline J gene. The chain carries TRBV5-1 and TRBJ2-2; perhaps TRBD1 as D (7 bases). The ends were cut back, 6 bases at V and 6 bases at J, with 15 bases in the middle. Germline CDR1 is SGHRS and CDR2 is YFSETQ. The CDR3 length is 14 residues. This CDR3 is CASKRRGDAGELFF. The covered CDR3 bases are TGCGCCAGCAAACGCAGGGGGGACGCCGGGGAG.

Judged by frequency, this clone is medium-sized. The CDR3 loop reads CASSYGQGGNQPQHF. The sequenced CDR3 bases are TGTGCCAGCAGTTACGGGCAGGGAGGCAATCAGCCC. The chain combines TRBV6-2 or TRBV6-3 with TRBJ1-5; D is possibly TRBD1 (5 bases). The observed sequence ends 3 residues before the CDR3 terminus, with the missing tail filled in from the germline J gene. The germline V gene encodes CDR1 MNHEY and CDR2 SVGEGT. The V and J ends lost 2 bases and 2 bases respectively, with 10 bases between them. CDR3 length equals 15 residues.

This chain's CDR3 is CASSQKGKGETQYF. The sequenced part of the CDR3 DNA is TGCGCCAGCAGTCAGAAGGGGAAGGGAGAGACC. The V gene is TRBV23-1, the J gene TRBJ2-5, with a weak D call TRBD1 (5 bases). From the germline J gene comes the end of the CDR3, since the read stops 3 residues before it. TRBV23-1 is an ORF, and what it does is uncertain. This CDR3 is built from 14 residues. Trimming removed 3 bases at V and 4 bases at J, with 12 bases between.

Its frequency marks this clone as medium-sized. The sequenced fragment ends 3 residues before the CDR3 boundary, so the rest is inferred from the germline J gene. The chain combines TRBV18 with TRBJ2-7; 8 bases align to TRBD1. V dropped 5 bases and J dropped 5; count of bases not matched to a gene: 14. CDR3 length equals 16 residues. The germline CDR1 and CDR2 sequences are KGHSH and LQKENI. Here the CDR3 reads CASSASSQGAGNEQYF. The part of the CDR3 DNA that was read is TGTGCCAGCTCAGCGTCTAGTCAGGGGGCTGGGAACGAG.

About this clone: The read ends 3 residues before the CDR3 terminus; that terminus is restored from the germline J gene. V and J are TRBV7-2 and TRBJ1-1; D unclear. CDR3 length: 15 residues. CDR1 is SGHTA, CDR2 FQGNSA, per germline. CDR3 DNA, as far as it was read: TGTGCCAGCAGCTTAGCGCTAGCGAACACAGATACG. Its protein product is CASSLALANTDT. The full CDR3 is CASSLALANTDTAFF.